This T cell receptor beta chain appears in the sequencing data of a study of blood T cell repertoires in COVID-19. On the study more broadly: T cells, B-cell-depleted T cells, or PBMCs supplied cDNA or gDNA.

Ages ranged from about 18 to 100 years, with residence in approximately 23 US areas. The study recruited exposed participants who had met a COVID-19 case within 2 weeks before entry. Sequencing used immunoSEQ multiplex PCR; TCRdb keeps in-frame clones, though not all of them. The sample contains 220,000 or so clones, 80% to 90% of which appear only once. This clone appeared once. V shed 8 bases, J shed 8 bases, and the junction held 10 bases outside the gene matches. The CDR3 has 14 amino acids. The germline V gene has CDR1 MNHEY and CDR2 SMNVEV (reference sequence). Sequencing used PBMCs or T cells enriched from blood (not recorded which). The V and J genes are TRBV27 and TRBJ1-3; 9 bases agree with TRBD1. The sequence derives from a man aged 50 to 59 who had been exposed to COVID-19. CDR3 DNA: TGTGCCAGCCGCGGGACAGGGCGGGAACACACCATATATTTT. It translates to CASRGTGREHTIYF.